The text below deals with one TCR beta chain. Germline V gene sequence: CDR1 GTSNPN, CDR2 SVGIG (reference sequence). There are 18 residues in the CDR3. Trimming pared 0 bases from V and 1 base from J, leaving 20 bases between. This specimen belongs to a study of OX40 agonist ivuxolimab in advanced cancers. Study context: Treatment of patients was with ivuxolimab, an agonistic anti-OX40 (CD134) antibody. The patients received ivuxolimab by intravenous route every 2 weeks at 0.01 to 10 mg/kg.

Measured with immunoSEQ multiplex PCR; TCRdb has only the in-frame clones, and not every one. The sample records 20,000 to 30,000 clones, roughly 86% being singletons. The receptor comes from an adult with an advanced solid tumor such as melanoma, head and neck, liver or kidney cancer. The chain employs TRBV30 and TRBJ2-3, with D possibly TRBD1 on 7 matching bases. This specimen consisted of CD4+ or CD8+ T cells sorted from blood, obtained in a trial of the OX40 agonist ivuxolimab. Here the CDR3 reads CAWSVRGAHRGRTDTQYF. CDR3 nucleotides: TGTGCCTGGAGTGTAAGGGGGGCCCACAGGGGTCGCACAGATACGCAGTATTTT.